This T cell receptor (beta chain) derives from a study of tumor-infiltrating lymphocytes in oesophageal squamous cell carcinoma. At least ten counts were recorded for this clonotype. The germline gives CDR1 ENHRY, CDR2 SYGVKD. The V segment lost 3 bases and the J segment 9 bases; nucleotides outside the gene matches: 2. CDR3 length: 14 residues. MiXCR, applied by TCRdb to the PCR reads, yields one record per CDR3 protein. The table shows around 22,000 distinct CDR3 sequences, with approximately 35% occurring only once. The chain carries TRBV10-3 and TRBJ1-6, with TRBD1 matching over 10 bases. The receptor was isolated from a female donor with esophageal squamous cell carcinoma. The material sequenced was esophageal tumor tissue. The CDR3 loop reads CAISDGTGVSPLHF. As DNA, the CDR3 is TGTGCCATCAGTGATGGGACAGGGGTTTCACCCCTCCACTTT.